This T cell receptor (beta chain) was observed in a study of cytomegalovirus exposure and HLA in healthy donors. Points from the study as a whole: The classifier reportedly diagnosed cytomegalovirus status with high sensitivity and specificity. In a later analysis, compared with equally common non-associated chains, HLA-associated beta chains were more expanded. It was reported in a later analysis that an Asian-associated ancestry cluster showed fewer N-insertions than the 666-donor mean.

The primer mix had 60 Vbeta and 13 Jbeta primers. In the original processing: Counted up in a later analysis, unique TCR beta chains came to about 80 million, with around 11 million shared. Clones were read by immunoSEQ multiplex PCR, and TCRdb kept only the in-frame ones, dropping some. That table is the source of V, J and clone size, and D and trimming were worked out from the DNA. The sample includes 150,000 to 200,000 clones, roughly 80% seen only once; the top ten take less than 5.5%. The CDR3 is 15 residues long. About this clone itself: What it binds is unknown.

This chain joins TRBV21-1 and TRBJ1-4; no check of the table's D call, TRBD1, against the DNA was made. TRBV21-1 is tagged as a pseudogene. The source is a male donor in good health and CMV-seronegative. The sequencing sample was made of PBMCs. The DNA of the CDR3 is TGTGCCAGCAGCAAGGACACGGCCTTTAATGAAAAACTGTTTTTT. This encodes CASSKDTAFNEKLFF.